A single sample is the source of the 32 T cell receptor beta chains below, sequenced in a study of shared clonotypes between healthy human individuals. Clones were read by immunoSEQ multiplex PCR, and TCRdb kept only the in-frame ones, dropping some. This sample has roughly 760,000 clones, with over 65% found just once. Sequenced input: memory CD4+ T cells sorted from blood. Sample subset: CD45RA-negative fraction. The receptors were gathered from a woman aged 25 to 39 in good health.

The CDR3 loop is CASMGGEGTNTIYF. Written as DNA, the CDR3 is TGTGCCAGTATGGGTGGGGAAGGGACAAACACCATATATTTT. The chain combines TRBV28 with TRBJ1-3, with D tentatively TRBD1 (5 bases). Germline V gives CDR1 MDHEN, CDR2 SYDVKM. V lost 9 bases, J lost 6 bases, and 18 bases lay in between. The CDR3 has 14 residues.

The gene calls are TRBV7-7 and TRBJ1-1, with D perhaps matching TRBD1 (6 bases). CDR1 is SSHAT, CDR2 FNYEAQ, per germline (reference sequence). The germline V and J ends were trimmed by 3 bases and 4 bases, with 12 bases remaining between them. This CDR3 is built from 14 residues. The DNA for the CDR3 is TGTGCCAGCAGCTTTCAGGTCAGGGGCACTGAAGCTTTCTTT. Its translation is CASSFQVRGTEAFF.

The chain has TRBV5-1 and TRBJ2-3; D gene ambiguous. V lost 4 bases and J 0 bases, leaving 15 bases between the germline ends. There are 16 residues in the CDR3. Germline lookup yields CDR1 SGHRS and CDR2 YFSETQ. In DNA, the CDR3 is TGCGCCAGCAGCCCAACAATAGCAGATAGCACAGATACGCAGTATTTT. Amino acids: CASSPTIADSTDTQYF. Complete variable domain (other parts from reference TRBV5-1 and TRBJ2-3): KAGVTQTPRYLIKTRGQQVTLSCSPISGHRSVSWYQQTPGQGLQFLFEYFSETQRNKGNFPGRFSGRQFSNSRSEMNVSTLELGDSALYLCASSPTIADSTDTQYFGPGTRLTVL.

This clone was recorded once. V gene TRBV27 combines with J gene TRBJ2-1, with 9 bases that match TRBD1. The CDR3 has 13 residues. CDR1 is MNHEY, CDR2 SMNVEV, per germline (reference sequence). J was trimmed by 7 bases and V by 10 bases; bases with no gene match: 8. The CDR3: CATEGQGTNEQFF. The DNA for the CDR3 is TGTGCCACAGAAGGACAGGGGACGAATGAGCAGTTCTTC.

The chain couples TRBV13 to TRBJ1-1, with TRBD1 as a possible D gene (6 bases). Trimming removed 6 bases at V and 4 bases at J, with 21 bases between. Germline V lookup: CDR1 PRHDT, CDR2 FYEKMQ (reference sequence). The CDR3 is 16 amino acids. The CDR3 reads CASRAIQGGKVTEAFF. The CDR3 DNA reads as TGTGCCAGCAGAGCTATACAGGGTGGTAAGGTCACTGAAGCTTTCTTT. Together with reference TRBV13 and TRBJ1-1, the CDR3 gives the full variable domain: AAGVIQSPRHLIKEKRETATLKCYPIPRHDTVYWYQQGPGQDPQFLISFYEKMQSDKGSIPDRFSAQQFSDYHSELNMSSLELGDSALYFCASRAIQGGKVTEAFFGQGTRLTVV.

This clone was detected once. The V call is TRBV5-4, the J call TRBJ2-2; 7 bases map to TRBD2. J lost 4 bases, V lost 5 bases, and 8 bases had no gene match. This CDR3 comprises 15 residues. Germline CDR1 and CDR2: SGHNT and YYREEE (reference sequence). The chain's CDR3 is CASRAGGVGTGELFF. In DNA form, the CDR3 reads TGTGCCAGCAGGGCTGGGGGGGTCGGCACCGGGGAGCTGTTTTTT.

This chain uses TRBV28 with TRBJ2-7; D uncertain. This CDR3 has 14 residues. Trimming left V 1 base short and J 2 bases short, with 9 bases between. Germline assignment: CDR1 MDHEN and CDR2 SYDVKM. The CDR3 DNA sequence: TGTGCCAGCAGTTTATCGGCAGGAACCTACGAGCAGTACTTC. It encodes CASSLSAGTYEQYF.

CDR3 residues: CASSSGTSGSDEQFF. For the CDR3, the DNA is TGTGCCAGCAGCTCCGGGACTAGCGGGAGTGATGAGCAGTTCTTC. The rearrangement joins TRBV14 to TRBJ2-1; TRBD2 matches at 14 bases. CDR1 is SGHDN and CDR2 is FVKESK in the germline V gene. The CDR3 sequence is 15 residues long. The trim removed 5 bases at V and 8 bases at J, leaving 5 bases unmatched.

A few counts support this clone. This sequence joins TRBV18 and TRBJ1-1, with D unclear. Per the germline V gene, CDR1 is KGHSH and CDR2 is LQKENI. V shed 2 bases and J shed 1 base, with 8 bases lying between them. The length of the CDR3 is 14 residues. The CDR3 region has the DNA TGTGCCAGCTCACCATTGGGATCGAACACTGAAGCTTTCTTT. Encoded protein: CASSPLGSNTEAFF. The entire variable domain, with the rest obtained from reference TRBV18 and TRBJ1-1, is as follows: NAGVMQNPRHLVRRRGQEARLRCSPMKGHSHVYWYRQLPEEGLKFMVYLQKENIIDESGMPKERFSAEFPKEGPSILRIQQVVRGDSAAYFCASSPLGSNTEAFFGQGTRLTVV.

J is TRBJ1-2 and V is TRBV29-1; no firm D call. The ends were cut back, 3 bases at V and 8 bases at J, with 4 bases in the middle. The CDR3 spans 9 residues. CDR1 and CDR2 (germline): SQVTM, ANQGSEA. The DNA of the CDR3 is TGCAGCGTTGAGGGGGGCTACACCTTC. Amino acid sequence: CSVEGGYTF.

The rearrangement uses TRBV7-9 and TRBJ2-3; 8 bases match TRBD2. This CDR3 spans 14 amino acids. J lost 3 bases, V lost 5 bases, and 4 bases had no gene match. CDR1 and CDR2 from the germline V gene are SEHNR and FQNEAQ (reference sequence). The CDR3: CASSPTSVTDTQYF. The CDR3 DNA reads as TGTGCCAGCAGCCCGACTAGCGTAACAGATACGCAGTATTTT.

Only one count was recorded for this clone. J is TRBJ2-7 and V is TRBV27, with 8 bases aligning to TRBD2. This CDR3 region has 15 residues. V lost 3 bases and J lost 4; bases outside the gene matches: 8. Germline loops: CDR1 MNHEY, CDR2 SMNVEV (reference sequence). The CDR3 DNA sequence: TGTGCCAGCAGTTTCTCTCGGACTAGCAGTTACGAGCAGTACTTC. This translates into CASSFSRTSSYEQYF.

The V and J genes are TRBV19 and TRBJ2-3; 14 bases are shared with TRBD2. CDR1 LNHDA and CDR2 SQIVND come from the germline V gene (reference sequence). V was clipped by 11 bases and J by 7 bases; unmatched bases: 14. The CDR3 spans 16 residues. The CDR3 sequence is CAVAQTRLAGGNTQYF. The CDR3 DNA reads TGTGCCGTGGCCCAAACCAGACTAGCGGGAGGGAATACGCAGTATTTT.

The V call is TRBV19, the J call TRBJ2-3; D unresolved. The CDR3 totals 14 residues. Germline CDR1 LNHDA, CDR2 SQIVND (reference sequence). The V end lost 1 base, the J end lost 2 bases, and 7 bases lay between the germline ends. CDR3 amino acids: CASSIVYDTDTQYF. The CDR3 nucleotides are TGTGCCAGTAGTATAGTCTATGACACAGATACGCAGTATTTT. Together with reference TRBV19 and TRBJ2-3, the CDR3 gives the full variable domain: DGGITQSPKYLFRKEGQNVTLSCEQNLNHDAMYWYRQDPGQGLRLIYYSQIVNDFQKGDIAEGYSVSREKKESFPLTVTSAQKNPTAFYLCASSIVYDTDTQYFGPGTRLTVL.

The gene calls are TRBV7-9 and TRBJ2-1, with 8 bases that match TRBD2. CDR1 and CDR2 (germline): SEHNR, FQNEAQ (reference sequence). V gave up 5 bases and J gave up 8 bases; unmatched junction bases: 14. The CDR3 spans 16 residues. Here the CDR3 DNA reads TGTGCCAGCAGCCGTTACGCAAGCGGGAGTTTCCATGAGCAGTTCTTC. Residues: CASSRYASGSFHEQFF.

This clone has only a few counts. The DNA is left out, because the CDR3 cannot be placed on it with certainty; the CDR3 is given as TCRdb lists it. V is TRBV2 and J is TRBJ1-1; the table assigns TRBD1, which was not confirmed against the DNA. From germline, CDR1 is SNHLY and CDR2 FYNNEI. The CDR3 is 10 amino acids in total, end residues counted. CDR3 amino acids: CASVGQGSFF.

The chain is built from TRBV28 and TRBJ1-5, with D unresolved. Trimming shortened V by 8 bases and J by 6 bases, and 5 bases separated the two germline ends. The germline gives CDR1 MDHEN, CDR2 SYDVKM. The CDR3 covers 10 residues. CDR3 region: CASGTQPQHF. In nucleotides, the CDR3 is TGTGCCAGCGGAACTCAGCCCCAGCATTTT.

The chain has TRBV9 and TRBJ2-1, with D possibly matching TRBD2 (7 bases). The CDR3 consists of 16 residues. The V end was cut by 4 bases, the J end by 2 bases, with 16 bases between. Germline V gives CDR1 SGDLS, CDR2 YYNGEE. This CDR3 reads CASSFGGLAAYNEQFF. The CDR3, as DNA: TGTGCCAGCAGCTTTGGGGGGCTAGCGGCCTACAATGAGCAGTTCTTC.

The chain links TRBV15 to TRBJ2-4; 7 nucleotides align to TRBD1. After removal of 2 bases from V and 3 bases from J, the junction contained 16 bases not matched to a gene. The germline CDR1 and CDR2 sequences are LNHNV and YYDKDF (reference sequence). This CDR3 is 19 amino acids long. This chain's CDR3 is CATSRPTGAFSRGKNIQYF. The CDR3 DNA reads TGTGCCACCAGCAGACCCACAGGGGCCTTTTCCCGGGGCAAAAACATTCAGTACTTC.

Regarding this clone: Additional DNA sequences in this sample encode the identical CDR3. The CDR3 sequence: CSAPGYYGYTF. The CDR3, as DNA: TGCAGTGCCCCGGGTTACTATGGCTACACCTTC. The chain employs TRBV20-1 and TRBJ1-2, with D uncertain. V lost 6 bases to trimming and J lost 3 bases, with 8 bases between them. CDR1 DFQATT and CDR2 SNEGSKA come from the germline V gene (reference sequence). The CDR3 runs 11 residues.

This chain links TRBV29-1 with TRBJ2-3, with 8 bases fitting TRBD2. The germline V gene encodes CDR1 SQVTM and CDR2 ANQGSEA. Unmatched junction bases numbered 6, after V lost 7 bases and J lost 3 bases. The length of the CDR3 is 13 residues. The CDR3 nucleotides read TGCAGCGCCAAACTAGCGGAGACAGATACGCAGTATTTT. Translated, it gives CSAKLAETDTQYF.

This sequence joins TRBV29-1 and TRBJ2-5; 7 bases match TRBD1. The CDR3 length is 12 residues. V shed 3 bases and J 3 bases; nucleotides not matched to a gene: 1. CDR1 is SQVTM, CDR2 ANQGSEA, per germline. The CDR3 nucleotides read TGCAGCGTTGACGGACAGGAAGAGACCCAGTACTTC. Translation: CSVDGQEETQYF.

The chain couples TRBV7-4 to TRBJ1-5; 8 bases align to TRBD1. The V segment lost 1 base and the J segment 7 bases; nucleotides outside the gene matches: 12. Germline V gene sequence: CDR1 SGHVT, CDR2 SQSDAQ. The CDR3 is made up of 17 amino acids. The CDR3 coding sequence is TGTGCCAGCAGCTTAGAGAGGGGGCAGGGGGCACACCAGCCCCAGCATTTT. This translates into CASSLERGQGAHQPQHF.

This chain links TRBV5-4 with TRBJ2-7; TRBD2 matches 10 bases. V gave up 4 bases and J gave up 5 bases; unmatched junction bases: 9. Looked up from germline, CDR1 is SGHNT and CDR2 is YYREEE (reference sequence). This CDR3 contains 15 residues. For the CDR3, the DNA is TGTGCCAGCAGCACCGCTAGCGGGAGTAGCAACGAGCAGTACTTC. This gives the protein CASSTASGSSNEQYF.

This clone appeared many times. This chain connects TRBV5-1 to TRBJ2-5; 7 nucleotides match TRBD1. V was clipped by 0 bases and J by 5 bases; unmatched bases: 7. This CDR3 has 15 amino acids. The germline gives CDR1 SGHRS, CDR2 YFSETQ. The CDR3 DNA follows: TGCGCCAGCAGCTTGGCACAGACAGGGTACGAGACCCAGTACTTC. Residues: CASSLAQTGYETQYF. Together with reference TRBV5-1 and TRBJ2-5, the CDR3 gives the full variable domain: KAGVTQTPRYLIKTRGQQVTLSCSPISGHRSVSWYQQTPGQGLQFLFEYFSETQRNKGNFPGRFSGRQFSNSRSEMNVSTLELGDSALYLCASSLAQTGYETQYFGPGTRLLVL.

The rearrangement uses TRBV19 and TRBJ1-5; D is unclear. The CDR3 loop spans 15 amino acids. V lost 11 bases, J lost 0 bases, and 17 bases lay in between. Germline V gene lookup returns CDR1 LNHDA and CDR2 SQIVND (reference sequence). The CDR3 sequence: CAYLKRPDSNQPQHF. CDR3 DNA: TGTGCCTACCTAAAAAGGCCCGATAGCAATCAGCCCCAGCATTTT.

The CDR3 is CASSPPPGLAWRDHLTDTQYF. CDR3 bases: TGTGCCAGCAGCCCACCCCCGGGACTAGCGTGGCGAGACCACCTCACAGATACGCAGTATTTT. V is TRBV4-2 and J is TRBJ2-3; 10 positions match TRBD2. The V gene's germline CDR1 is LGHNA and CDR2 YNFKEQ. The CDR3 is 21 residues long. V shed 4 bases, J shed 2 bases, and the junction held 21 bases outside the gene matches.

This clone was seen a few times. The rearrangement uses TRBV20-1 and TRBJ2-3; no clear D gene. CDR3 length equals 11 residues. CDR1 and CDR2 (germline): DFQATT, SNEGSKA (reference sequence). V lost 5 bases, J lost 4 bases, and 7 bases lay in between. The CDR3 is CSARTADTQYF. In DNA form, the CDR3 reads TGCAGTGCTCGGACGGCAGATACGCAGTATTTT.

The V call is TRBV12-5, the J call TRBJ2-5, with D perhaps TRBD1 or TRBD2 (6 bases each). The V end lost 0 bases, the J end lost 3 bases, and 14 bases lay between the germline ends. Germline V gene sequence: CDR1 LGHNT, CDR2 FRNRAP. The CDR3 totals 16 residues. The CDR3 sequence is CASGLVLGGQEETQYF. CDR3 in DNA: TGTGCTAGTGGTTTGGTACTTGGGGGGCAGGAAGAGACCCAGTACTTC. Full variable domain (rest looked up from reference TRBV12-5 and TRBJ2-5): DARVTQTPRHKVTEMGQEVTMRCQPILGHNTVFWYRQTMMQGLELLAYFRNRAPLDDSGMPKDRFSAEMPDATLATLKIQPSEPRDSAVYFCASGLVLGGQEETQYFGPGTRLLVL.

A single count supports this clone. The genes are TRBV10-2 and TRBJ2-3; TRBD1 is a possible D gene (7 bases). The ends were cut back, 3 bases at V and 8 bases at J, with 15 bases in the middle. Germline lookup yields CDR1 WSHSY and CDR2 SAAADI. The CDR3 runs 14 residues. The CDR3 protein is CASSDSGTAGTQYF. DNA for the CDR3: TGCGCCAGCAGTGACTCAGGGACAGCGGGTACGCAGTATTTT.

The chain carries TRBV27 and TRBJ2-6, with D possibly being TRBD1 (6 bases). The V gene's germline CDR1 is MNHEY and CDR2 SMNVEV (reference sequence). Trimming shortened V by 5 bases and J by 0 bases, and 14 bases separated the two germline ends. The CDR3 sequence is 17 residues long. In DNA, the CDR3 is TGTGCCAGCAGTCCCCAGGGGTCGAGCTCTGGGGCCAACGTCCTGACTTTC. Its protein is CASSPQGSSSGANVLTF.

The chain joins TRBV28 to TRBJ1-1, with D hard to call. Trimming took 5 bases from V and 0 from J, leaving 7 bases between them. This CDR3 spans 13 amino acids. CDR1 is MDHEN and CDR2 is SYDVKM in the germline V gene. The CDR3 loop reads CASSTYMNTEAFF. For the CDR3, the DNA is TGTGCCAGCAGTACCTATATGAACACTGAAGCTTTCTTT.